This record looks at one T cell receptor beta chain sequence and its context. The antigen is undetermined. The germline V and J ends were trimmed by 5 bases and 0 bases, with 8 bases remaining between them. Germline V CDR1 and CDR2: SGHTA, FQGTGA. CDR3 length: 15 amino acids. The data stem from a study of T cell responses to AZD1222 COVID-19 vaccine. Study findings and constraints: White British donors predominated, females outnumbered males, and clonal diversity was possibly underestimated.

The method was immunoSEQ multiplex PCR; TCRdb's version includes in-frame clones alone and lacks a portion of them. The data show 130,000 or so clones, with approximately 90% seen just once and approximately 2% held by the top ten. The chain combines TRBV7-3 with TRBJ1-6; no reliable D call. The material sequenced was peripheral blood, taken on day 0 of AZD1222 vaccination. This sequence was found in an adult in good health. The chain's CDR3 is CASSRTASYNSPLHF. As DNA, the CDR3 is TGTGCCAGCAGCCGCACAGCCTCCTATAATTCACCCCTCCACTTT.